The clone carrying this TCR beta chain was seen only a few times. This entry belongs to a study of blood T cell repertoires in COVID-19. Study overall: Samples taken during acute and convalescent COVID-19 were collected in the United States, Italy and Spain. PBMCs, B-cell-depleted T cells, or T cells provided the cDNA or gDNA that made up the material.

With 1 base removed from V and 8 bases from J, the gap between germline ends came to 15 bases. Germline V gives CDR1 LGHDT, CDR2 YNNKEL (reference sequence). CDR3 size: 15 residues. Authors' data handling: For nucleated cells, counts were estimated from reference gene primer amplification. Method: immunoSEQ multiplex PCR; TCRdb's copy keeps in-frame clones and lacks some. For V, J and clone size, that table is used; D and trimming come from the DNA. The data contain 650,000 to 800,000 clones, more than 80% of them singletons. Sequenced material: peripheral blood. This TCR was sampled from a woman aged 18-29 years with acute or convalescent COVID-19. The chain employs TRBV3-1 (or the pseudogene TRBV3-2) and TRBJ2-1; D remains ambiguous. For the CDR3, the DNA is TGTGCCAGCAGCCAAGCGACATCCGGTCAGGATGAGCAGTTCTTC. It codes for CASSQATSGQDEQFF.